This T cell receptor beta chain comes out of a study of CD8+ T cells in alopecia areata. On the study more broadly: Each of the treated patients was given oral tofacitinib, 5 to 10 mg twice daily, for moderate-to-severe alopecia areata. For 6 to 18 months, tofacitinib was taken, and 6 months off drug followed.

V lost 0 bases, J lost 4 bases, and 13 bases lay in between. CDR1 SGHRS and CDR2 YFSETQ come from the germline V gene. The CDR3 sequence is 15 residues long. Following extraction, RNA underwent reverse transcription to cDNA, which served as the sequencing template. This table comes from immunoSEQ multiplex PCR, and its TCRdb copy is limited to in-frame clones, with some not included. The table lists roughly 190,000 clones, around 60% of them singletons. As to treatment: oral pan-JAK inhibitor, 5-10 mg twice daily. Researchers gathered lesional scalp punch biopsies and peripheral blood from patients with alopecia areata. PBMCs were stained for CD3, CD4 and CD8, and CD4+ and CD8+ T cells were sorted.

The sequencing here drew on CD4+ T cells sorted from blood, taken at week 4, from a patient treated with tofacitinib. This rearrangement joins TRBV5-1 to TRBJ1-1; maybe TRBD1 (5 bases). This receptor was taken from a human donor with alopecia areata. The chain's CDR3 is CASSLAVGGSTEAFF. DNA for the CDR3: TGCGCCAGCAGCTTGGCCGTTGGGGGGTCCACTGAAGCTTTCTTT.